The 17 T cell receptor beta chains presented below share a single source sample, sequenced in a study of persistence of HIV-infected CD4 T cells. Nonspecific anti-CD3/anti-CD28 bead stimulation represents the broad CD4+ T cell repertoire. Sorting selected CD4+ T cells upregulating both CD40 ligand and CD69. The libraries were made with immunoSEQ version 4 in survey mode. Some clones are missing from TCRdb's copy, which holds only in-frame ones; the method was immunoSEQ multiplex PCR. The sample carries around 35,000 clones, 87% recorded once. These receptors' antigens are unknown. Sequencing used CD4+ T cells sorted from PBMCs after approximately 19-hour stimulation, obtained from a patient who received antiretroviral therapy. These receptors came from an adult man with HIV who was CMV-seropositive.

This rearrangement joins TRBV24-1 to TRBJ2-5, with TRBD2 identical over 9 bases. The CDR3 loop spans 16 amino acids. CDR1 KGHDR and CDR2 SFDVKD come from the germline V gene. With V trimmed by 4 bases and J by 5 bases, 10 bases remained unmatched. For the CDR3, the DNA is TGTGCCACCAGTGACGCCAAAGGCGGGGGGGATGAGACCCAGTACTTC. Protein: CATSDAKGGGDETQYF.

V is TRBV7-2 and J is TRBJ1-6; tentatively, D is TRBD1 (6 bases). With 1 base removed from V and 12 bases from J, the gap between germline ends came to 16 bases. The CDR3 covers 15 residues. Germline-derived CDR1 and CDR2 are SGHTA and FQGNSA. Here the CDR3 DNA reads TGTGCCAGCAGCTTAGGACAGGCCAGACGAGGACCCCTCCACTTT. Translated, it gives CASSLGQARRGPLHF.

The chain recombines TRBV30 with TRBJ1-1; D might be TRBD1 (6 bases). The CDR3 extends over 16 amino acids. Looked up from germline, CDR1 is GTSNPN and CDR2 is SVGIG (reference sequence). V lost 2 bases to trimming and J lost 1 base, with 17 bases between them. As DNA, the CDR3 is TGTGCCTGGAGTCCTAGGGGCCTACAGGGGAACACTGAAGCTTTCTTT. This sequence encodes CAWSPRGLQGNTEAFF. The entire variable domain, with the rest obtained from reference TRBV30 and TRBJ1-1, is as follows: SQTIHQWPATLVQPVGSPLSLECTVEGTSNPNLYWYRQAAGRGLQLLFYSVGIGQISSEVPQNLSASRPQDRQFILSSKKLLLSDSGFYLCAWSPRGLQGNTEAFFGQGTRLTVV.

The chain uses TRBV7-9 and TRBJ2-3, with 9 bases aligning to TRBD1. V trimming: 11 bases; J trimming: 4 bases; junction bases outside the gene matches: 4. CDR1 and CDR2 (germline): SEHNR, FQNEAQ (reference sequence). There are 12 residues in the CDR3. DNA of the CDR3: TGTGCCGGCCGACAGGGGGCAGATACGCAGTATTTT. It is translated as CAGRQGADTQYF. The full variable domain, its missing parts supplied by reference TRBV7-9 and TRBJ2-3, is DTGVSQNPRHKITKRGQNVTFRCDPISEHNRLYWYRQTLGQGPEFLTYFQNEAQLEKSRLLSDRFSAERPKGSFSTLEIQRTEQGDSAMYLCAGRQGADTQYFGPGTRLTVL.

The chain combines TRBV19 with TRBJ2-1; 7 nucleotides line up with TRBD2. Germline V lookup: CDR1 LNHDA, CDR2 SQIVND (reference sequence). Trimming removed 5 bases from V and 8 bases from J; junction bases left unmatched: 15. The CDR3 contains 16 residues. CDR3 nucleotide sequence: TGTGCCAGTAGTCTTTATGGGCCTAGCGGATCGGATGAGCAGTTCTTC. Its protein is CASSLYGPSGSDEQFF. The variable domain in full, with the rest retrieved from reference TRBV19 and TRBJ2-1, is DGGITQSPKYLFRKEGQNVTLSCEQNLNHDAMYWYRQDPGQGLRLIYYSQIVNDFQKGDIAEGYSVSREKKESFPLTVTSAQKNPTAFYLCASSLYGPSGSDEQFFGPGTRLTVL.

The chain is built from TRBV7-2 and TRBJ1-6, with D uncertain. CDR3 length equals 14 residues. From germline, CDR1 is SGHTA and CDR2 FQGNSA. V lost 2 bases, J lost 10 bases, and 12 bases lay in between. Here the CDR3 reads CASSLTGPVSPLHF. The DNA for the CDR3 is TGTGCCAGCAGCTTAACTGGCCCGGTATCACCCCTCCACTTT.

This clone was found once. The DNA of the CDR3 is TGTGCCAGCAGCTTAGTAGGAGGGGGCGGGACGTCCTACGAGCAGTACTTC. Amino acid sequence: CASSLVGGGGTSYEQYF. The chain employs TRBV7-2 and TRBJ2-7; D is possibly TRBD1 (7 bases). V was shortened by 1 base and J by 1 base, with 17 bases between the two germline ends. Germline CDR1 SGHTA, CDR2 FQGNSA. The CDR3 consists of 17 residues.

The CDR3 coding sequence is TGTGCCAGCAGTTACCGGCAAAGCGGGACCGGGGAGCTGTTTTTT. Its protein product is CASSYRQSGTGELFF. The chain has TRBV6-6 and TRBJ2-2, with D perhaps TRBD2 (6 bases). This CDR3 region has 15 residues. Germline V gene sequence: CDR1 MNHNY, CDR2 SVGAGI (reference sequence). Between the trimmed V and J ends, which lost 2 bases and 5 bases, there was a span of 12 bases.

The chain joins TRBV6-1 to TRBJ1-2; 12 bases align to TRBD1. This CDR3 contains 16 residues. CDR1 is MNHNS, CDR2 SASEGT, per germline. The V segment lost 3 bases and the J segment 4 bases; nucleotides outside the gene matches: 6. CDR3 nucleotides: TGTGCCAGCAGTGACGCGGGACAGGGGGCCTTCTATGGCTACACCTTC. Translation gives CASSDAGQGAFYGYTF.

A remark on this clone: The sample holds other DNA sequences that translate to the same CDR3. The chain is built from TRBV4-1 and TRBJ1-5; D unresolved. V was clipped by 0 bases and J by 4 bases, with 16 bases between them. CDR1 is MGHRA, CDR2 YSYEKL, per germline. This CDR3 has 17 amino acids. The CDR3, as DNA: TGCGCCAGCAGCCAAGAAGGCGGGCAGAGAGGTAATCAGCCCCAGCATTTT. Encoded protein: CASSQEGGQRGNQPQHF.

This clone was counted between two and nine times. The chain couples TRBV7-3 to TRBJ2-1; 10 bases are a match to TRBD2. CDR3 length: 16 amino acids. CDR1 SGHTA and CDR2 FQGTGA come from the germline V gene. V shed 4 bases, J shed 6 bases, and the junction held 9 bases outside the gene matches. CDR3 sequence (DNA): TGTGCCAGCAGCTCACAACTAGCGGGAAGGGGCAATGAGCAGTTCTTC. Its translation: CASSSQLAGRGNEQFF.

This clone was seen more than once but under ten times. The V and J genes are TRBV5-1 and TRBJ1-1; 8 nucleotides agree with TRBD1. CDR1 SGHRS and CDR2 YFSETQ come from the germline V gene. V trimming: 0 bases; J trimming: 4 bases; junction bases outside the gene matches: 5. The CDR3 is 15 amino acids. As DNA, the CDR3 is TGCGCCAGCAGCTTGGAAGGACAGGGCGCCACTGAAGCTTTCTTT. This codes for CASSLEGQGATEAFF.

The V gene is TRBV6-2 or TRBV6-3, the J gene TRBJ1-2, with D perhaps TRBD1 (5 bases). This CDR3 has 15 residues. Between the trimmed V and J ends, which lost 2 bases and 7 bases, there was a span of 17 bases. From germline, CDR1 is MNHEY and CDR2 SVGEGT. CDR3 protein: CASSYADRGGGGYTF. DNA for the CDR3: TGTGCCAGCAGTTACGCAGACCGGGGCGGCGGTGGCTACACCTTC.

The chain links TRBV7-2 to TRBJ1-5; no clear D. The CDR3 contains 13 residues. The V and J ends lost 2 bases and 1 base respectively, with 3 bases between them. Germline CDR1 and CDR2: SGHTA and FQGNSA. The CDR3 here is CASSLSSNQPQHF. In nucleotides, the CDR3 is TGTGCCAGCAGCTTAAGCAGCAATCAGCCCCAGCATTTT.

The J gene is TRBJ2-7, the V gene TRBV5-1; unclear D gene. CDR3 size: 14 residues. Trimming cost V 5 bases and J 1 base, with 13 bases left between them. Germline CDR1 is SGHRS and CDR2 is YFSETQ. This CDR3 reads CASRYGDGSYEQYF. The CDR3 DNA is TGCGCCAGCAGATATGGAGACGGATCCTACGAGCAGTACTTC.

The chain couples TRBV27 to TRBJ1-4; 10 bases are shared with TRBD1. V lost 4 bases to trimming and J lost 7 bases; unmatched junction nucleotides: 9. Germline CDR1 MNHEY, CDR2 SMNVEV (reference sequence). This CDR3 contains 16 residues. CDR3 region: CASSSRQGALGEKLFF. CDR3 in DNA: TGTGCCAGCAGTTCCCGACAGGGGGCGCTGGGTGAAAAACTGTTTTTT.

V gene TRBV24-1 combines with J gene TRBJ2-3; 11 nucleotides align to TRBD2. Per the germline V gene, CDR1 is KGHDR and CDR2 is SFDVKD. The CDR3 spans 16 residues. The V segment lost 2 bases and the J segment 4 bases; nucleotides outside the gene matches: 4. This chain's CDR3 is CATSDSIAGGPDTQYF. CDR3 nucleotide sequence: TGTGCCACCAGTGATTCTATAGCGGGGGGGCCAGATACGCAGTATTTT.